The 28 T cell receptor beta chains given below trace back to one sample, sequenced in a study of graft-versus-host responses after intestinal transplantation. No cognate antigen is known for these TCRs. Here immunoSEQ multiplex PCR was the method, and the copy in TCRdb shows in-frame clones only, minus some. The sample shows some 110,000 clones, 85% to 95% of them seen only once. The material was unstimulated CD8+ T cells sorted from spleen or lymph node cells, obtained before transplant. The origin of the receptors is a human donor who was the organ donor for an intestinal transplant.

The chain carries TRBV27 and TRBJ1-5; TRBD1 matches at 10 bases. In germline, CDR1 is MNHEY, CDR2 SMNVEV (reference sequence). The junction had 4 bases not matched to a gene; V was cut back by 6 bases and J by 2 bases. CDR3 length: 15 residues. CDR3 loop: CASSPGTGGNQPQHF. The DNA of the CDR3 is TGTGCCAGCAGCCCCGGGACAGGGGGCAATCAGCCCCAGCATTTT.

This clone was counted a few times. The gene calls are TRBV5-8 and TRBJ1-4, with TRBD1 matching 12 bases. With V trimmed by 4 bases and J by 4 bases, 5 bases remained unmatched. Germline values: CDR1 SGHTS, CDR2 YDEGEE. The CDR3 is 16 residues long. The CDR3 coding sequence is TGTGCCAGCAGCGGGGGACAGGGGGCGCTTAATGAAAAACTGTTTTTT. This encodes CASSGGQGALNEKLFF.

CDR3 protein: CASSQFPGQGVHEQYF. CDR3 coding DNA: TGCGCCAGCAGCCAATTTCCGGGACAGGGTGTCCACGAGCAGTACTTC. This chain uses TRBV4-1 with TRBJ2-7, with 9 bases matching TRBD1. CDR3 length equals 16 residues. Germline V gives CDR1 MGHRA, CDR2 YSYEKL. The V gene end was trimmed by 2 bases and the J gene end by 5 bases; junction bases not matched to a gene: 10.

This rearrangement joins TRBV13 to TRBJ1-2; 10 bases agree with TRBD1. CDR1 and CDR2 from the germline V gene are PRHDT and FYEKMQ (reference sequence). The CDR3 runs to 17 residues. The trim removed 2 bases at V and 4 bases at J, leaving 10 bases unmatched. For the CDR3, the DNA is TGTGCCAGCAGCTTAAGACAGGGGGCTCAAATATTCTATGGCTACACCTTC. Its translation is CASSLRQGAQIFYGYTF.

The chain uses TRBV4-2 and TRBJ1-5, with a weak D call TRBD1 (6 bases). Trimming removed 1 base from V and 3 bases from J, with 13 bases in between. Germline loops: CDR1 LGHNA, CDR2 YNFKEQ. The CDR3 extends over 16 amino acids. The CDR3 sequence is CASSQGQAASNQPQHF. The CDR3 bases are TGTGCCAGCAGCCAAGGACAGGCAGCATCCAATCAGCCCCAGCATTTT.

The chain carries TRBV5-1 and TRBJ2-3; D may correspond to TRBD1 or TRBD2 (5 bases each). V gave up 3 bases and J gave up 5 bases, with 22 bases separating them. Germline V gene sequence: CDR1 SGHRS, CDR2 YFSETQ. This CDR3 comprises 17 residues. In DNA form, the CDR3 reads TGCGCCAGCAGCTGGGGCGCAGGGACCCCTTCTTTAGATACGCAGTATTTT. This encodes CASSWGAGTPSLDTQYF.

The chain recombines TRBV6-1 with TRBJ1-1; maybe TRBD1 (6 bases). The CDR3 has 14 residues. The V gene lost 0 bases and the J gene lost 5 bases, with 10 bases spanning the gap. From germline, CDR1 is MNHNS and CDR2 SASEGT. Here the CDR3 reads CASSEAGGATEAFF. The CDR3 DNA follows: TGTGCCAGCAGTGAAGCGGGGGGCGCTACTGAAGCTTTCTTT.

J is TRBJ2-1 and V is TRBV11-1, with 9 bases identical to TRBD2. Germline-derived CDR1 and CDR2 are SGHAT and FQDESV (reference sequence). This CDR3 contains 15 residues. V shed 7 bases and J 9 bases; nucleotides not matched to a gene: 13. CDR3 in DNA: TGTGCCAGCAACTATTTTCCTAGCGGGAACGGTGAGCAGTTCTTC. Its translation: CASNYFPSGNGEQFF.

The chain recombines TRBV27 with TRBJ2-1, with 7 bases identical to TRBD2. The V gene's germline CDR1 is MNHEY and CDR2 SMNVEV (reference sequence). The junction had 17 bases not matched to a gene; V was cut back by 5 bases and J by 7 bases. This CDR3 region has 17 residues. CDR3 in amino acids: CASSPLGVGGPDNEQFF. The CDR3 DNA follows: TGTGCCAGCAGTCCCCTGGGAGTGGGAGGGCCTGATAATGAGCAGTTCTTC.

As concerns this clone: The same CDR3 can be traced to other DNA sequences in this sample. The CDR3 coding sequence is TGCAGCGTTGGTGGTAACACCGGGGAGCTGTTTTTT. Its protein is CSVGGNTGELFF. This sequence joins TRBV29-1 and TRBJ2-2; D ambiguous. The CDR3 totals 12 residues. V lost 4 bases to trimming and J lost 2 bases, with 5 bases between them. In germline, CDR1 is SQVTM, CDR2 ANQGSEA.

The chain uses TRBV27 and TRBJ2-2; D is ambiguous. V was cut by 2 bases and J by 2 bases, with 3 bases left in between. The CDR3 has 13 amino acids. CDR1 and CDR2 from the germline V gene are MNHEY and SMNVEV (reference sequence). The CDR3 reads CASSLRNTGELFF. In DNA, the CDR3 is TGTGCCAGCAGTTTAAGAAACACCGGGGAGCTGTTTTTT.

A few counts support this clone. The sample contains more than one DNA sequence encoding this CDR3. V gene TRBV5-4 combines with J gene TRBJ2-7; TRBD2 matches at 8 bases. Germline V gene sequence: CDR1 SGHNT, CDR2 YYREEE (reference sequence). The CDR3 consists of 14 residues. V lost 1 base, J lost 0 bases, and 0 bases stayed unmatched. The CDR3 protein is CASSLSGSSYEQYF. In nucleotides, the CDR3 is TGTGCCAGCAGCTTGAGCGGGAGCTCCTACGAGCAGTACTTC.

This chain links TRBV27 with TRBJ2-3, with 8 positions matching TRBD2. The V and J ends lost 0 bases and 6 bases, in that order; junction bases with no gene match: 8. There are 16 residues in the CDR3. The germline V gene has CDR1 MNHEY and CDR2 SMNVEV (reference sequence). CDR3 bases: TGTGCCAGCAGTTTATCCGGGGGGGCGCGGGCGGATACGCAGTATTTT. It translates to CASSLSGGARADTQYF.

V gene TRBV21-1 combines with J gene TRBJ2-1. TRBV21-1 is a known pseudogene. CDR3 length: 14 amino acids. The CDR3 sequence is CASSNSLTYNEQFF. Written as DNA, the CDR3 is TGTGCCAGCAGCAATTCCCTCACCTACAATGAGCAGTTCTTC.

Only one count was recorded for this clone. In DNA, the CDR3 is TGTGCCAGCAGATCCCCATCCGGACAGCCTTCCTACGAGCAGTACTTC. Translation gives CASRSPSGQPSYEQYF. V and J are TRBV28 and TRBJ2-7; TRBD1 might be the D (6 bases). The V gene lost 6 bases and the J gene lost 1 base, with 19 bases spanning the gap. Germline V gives CDR1 MDHEN, CDR2 SYDVKM. The CDR3 extends over 16 amino acids.

This clone was recorded only once. The genes are TRBV7-8 and TRBJ2-1; 15 nucleotides agree with TRBD2. The J segment lost 7 bases and the V segment lost 4 bases, leaving 2 bases of the junction unmatched. The CDR3 is 15 amino acids. Germline V gene lookup returns CDR1 SGHVS and CDR2 FQNEAQ. CDR3 sequence (DNA): TGTGCCAGCAGCTCAGGGACTAGCGGGGGGAATGAGCAGTTCTTC. Translated: CASSSGTSGGNEQFF.

The rearrangement links TRBV11-2 to TRBJ2-3; D not resolved. V was pared by 3 bases and J by 4 bases, with 8 bases between. The CDR3 extends over 13 amino acids. CDR1 is SGHAT and CDR2 is FQNNGV in the germline V gene. Here the CDR3 reads CASSLDSPDTQYF. CDR3 in DNA: TGTGCCAGCAGCTTGGATTCCCCAGATACGCAGTATTTT.

The rearrangement uses TRBV10-1 and TRBJ2-2; TRBD2 might be the D (5 bases). This CDR3 comprises 14 residues. The germline V gene has CDR1 WNHNN and CDR2 SYGVQD (reference sequence). Trimming left V 6 bases short and J 5 bases short, with 13 bases between. The CDR3 is CASRGGLGTGELFF. In nucleotides, the CDR3 is TGCGCCAGCAGAGGAGGTTTGGGGACCGGGGAGCTGTTTTTT.

This clone was counted once. This rearrangement joins TRBV16 to TRBJ1-5; no reliable D call. This CDR3 spans 15 amino acids. Looked up from germline, CDR1 is KGHSY and CDR2 is FQNENV. Trimming left V 4 bases short and J 2 bases short, with 12 bases between. This chain's CDR3 is CASSRWVEGNQPQHF. DNA of the CDR3: TGTGCCAGCAGCCGATGGGTAGAGGGCAATCAGCCCCAGCATTTT.

Turning to this clone: One end of the junction is discordant with germline, which a read error may explain. In the same sample, other DNA sequences code for this CDR3. The chain links TRBV5-5 to TRBJ1-1, with D uncertain. Germline-derived CDR1 and CDR2 are SGHKS and YYEKEE (reference sequence). This CDR3 is built from 11 residues. The CDR3 reads CASSSGLEAFF. The DNA of the CDR3 is TGTGCCAGCAGCTCAGGACTGGAAGCCTTCTTT.

The gene calls are TRBV4-2 and TRBJ2-5; TRBD2 is a possible D gene (6 bases). This CDR3 spans 13 amino acids. The V end lost 1 base, the J end lost 4 bases, and 7 bases lay between the germline ends. The germline V gene encodes CDR1 LGHNA and CDR2 YNFKEQ. CDR3 DNA: TGTGCCAGCAGCCAAGTGCGGGGAGAGACCCAGTACTTC. Encoded protein: CASSQVRGETQYF.

Points on this clone: An end of the junction differs from the germline gene, which may be a read error. This chain links TRBV4-3 with TRBJ2-1; D is unclear. The CDR3 extends over 15 amino acids. CDR1 is LGHNA and CDR2 is YSLEER in the germline V gene. CDR3 nucleotides: TGCGCCACCAGCATCGGTGTCGCAAGGGACAATGAGCAGTTCTTC. This codes for CATSIGVARDNEQFF.

This chain joins TRBV9 and TRBJ2-5; TRBD1 aligns across 8 bases. The J segment lost 2 bases and the V segment lost 0 bases, leaving 9 bases of the junction unmatched. The CDR3 is 17 residues long. Germline values: CDR1 SGDLS, CDR2 YYNGEE. The DNA for the CDR3 is TGTGCCAGCAGCGTAGAGGATTTGGGGGACAGGCAAGAGACCCAGTACTTC. Protein: CASSVEDLGDRQETQYF. The whole variable domain, filled in from reference TRBV9 and TRBJ2-5, reads DSGVTQTPKHLITATGQRVTLRCSPRSGDLSVYWYQQSLDQGLQFLIQYYNGEERAKGNILERFSAQQFPDLHSELNLSSLELGDSALYFCASSVEDLGDRQETQYFGPGTRLLVL.

V is TRBV2 and J is TRBJ2-1; D uncertain. With 3 bases removed from V and 5 bases from J, the gap between germline ends came to 14 bases. CDR1 and CDR2 (germline): SNHLY, FYNNEI. This CDR3 comprises 15 residues. CDR3 protein: CASSEWSALNNEQFF. DNA of the CDR3: TGTGCCAGCAGTGAGTGGTCAGCCCTAAACAATGAGCAGTTCTTC.

This chain links TRBV16 with TRBJ2-4; a weak D match, TRBD2 (6 bases). CDR3 length: 17 residues. With 0 bases removed from V and 8 bases from J, the gap between germline ends came to 20 bases. Germline CDR1 and CDR2: KGHSY and FQNENV. CDR3 sequence: CASSQSAFWAWGDIQYF. DNA for the CDR3: TGTGCCAGCAGCCAATCGGCCTTTTGGGCCTGGGGGGACATTCAGTACTTC.

The gene calls are TRBV19 and TRBJ2-1, with a weak D call TRBD2 (5 bases). Trimming removed 4 bases from V and 2 bases from J, with 12 bases in between. The CDR3 contains 15 residues. Germline CDR1 and CDR2: LNHDA and SQIVND (reference sequence). DNA of the CDR3: TGTGCCAGTAGTAGGGCAAGCGGCCCCTACAATGAGCAGTTCTTC. Encoded protein: CASSRASGPYNEQFF.

The J gene is TRBJ2-7, the V gene TRBV7-8; 7 bases fit TRBD1. The CDR3 sequence is 14 residues long. In germline, CDR1 is SGHVS, CDR2 FQNEAQ. V lost 5 bases to trimming and J lost 4 bases; unmatched junction nucleotides: 8. CDR3 amino acids: CASSQAAGGYEQYF. CDR3 bases: TGTGCCAGCAGCCAAGCGGCAGGGGGTTACGAGCAGTACTTC.

The gene calls are TRBV7-9 and TRBJ2-3, with D possibly being TRBD1 (6 bases). CDR1 is SEHNR and CDR2 is FQNEAQ in the germline V gene (reference sequence). V was clipped by 4 bases and J by 2 bases, with 13 bases between them. CDR3 length: 15 residues. CDR3 in DNA: TGTGCCAGCAGCTCCCGACAGGAGGACACAGATACGCAGTATTTT. It translates to CASSSRQEDTDTQYF.